This T cell receptor beta chain was sequenced in a study of blood T cells in healthy people across ages. This clonotype was seen only a few times. The antigen is unknown. Primers used in a second PCR of roughly 7 to 12 cycles were a sample-barcoded 5' primer and a J-beta primer mix. Through a template-switch adaptor with 12 random nucleotides, each cDNA molecule received a tag. TCRdb reanalysed the 5' RACE reads using MiXCR and keeps one entry per CDR3 protein. The data hold roughly 2 million distinct CDR3 sequences, with about 50% observed a single time. Germline V gene sequence: CDR1 MDHEN, CDR2 SYDVKM. Trimming removed 5 bases from V and 5 bases from J; junction bases left unmatched: 5. The CDR3 covers 13 residues. Findings of the study overall: Greater diversity and more naive CD4+ cells were seen in long-lived donors than in aged donors. The unsorted PBMCs prevented any conclusive comparison of naive versus antigen-experienced cells.

The V and J genes are TRBV28 and TRBJ1-2, with TRBD1 matching over 7 bases. Sequenced: blood. The clonotype was recovered from a woman aged 40-49 years in good health. The CDR3 loop is CASSIQGPYGYTF. The CDR3 DNA is TGTGCCAGCAGTATACAGGGGCCATATGGCTACACCTTC.